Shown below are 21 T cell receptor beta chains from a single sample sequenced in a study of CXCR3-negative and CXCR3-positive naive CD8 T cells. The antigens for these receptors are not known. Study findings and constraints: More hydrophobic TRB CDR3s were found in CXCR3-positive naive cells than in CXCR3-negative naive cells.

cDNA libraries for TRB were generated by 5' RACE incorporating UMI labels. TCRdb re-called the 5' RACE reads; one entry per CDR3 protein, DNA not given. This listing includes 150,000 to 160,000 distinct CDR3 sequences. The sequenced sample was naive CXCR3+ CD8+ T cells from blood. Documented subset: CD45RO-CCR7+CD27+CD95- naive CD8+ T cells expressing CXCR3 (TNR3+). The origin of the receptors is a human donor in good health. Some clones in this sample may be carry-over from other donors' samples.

CDR3 in amino acids: CASSVGPGTGEQYF. This chain links TRBV9 with TRBJ2-7; no DNA is available, so the TRBD1 call from TCRdb remains unchecked. The CDR3 loop spans 14 amino acids. Germline V gene data show CDR1 as SGDLS and CDR2 as YYNGEE.

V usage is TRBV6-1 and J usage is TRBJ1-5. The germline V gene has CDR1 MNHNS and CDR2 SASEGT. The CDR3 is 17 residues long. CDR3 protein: CASSEDRRSGSNQPQHF.

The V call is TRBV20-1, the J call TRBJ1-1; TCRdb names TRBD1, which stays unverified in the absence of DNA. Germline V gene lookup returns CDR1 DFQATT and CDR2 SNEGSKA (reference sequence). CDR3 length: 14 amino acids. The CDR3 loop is CSARGGHIDTEAFF.

The CDR3 is CSVAPATGAGQYF. The chain links TRBV29-1 to TRBJ2-7; no DNA is available, so the TRBD1 call from TCRdb remains unchecked. This CDR3 region has 13 residues. Germline loops: CDR1 SQVTM, CDR2 ANQGSEA.

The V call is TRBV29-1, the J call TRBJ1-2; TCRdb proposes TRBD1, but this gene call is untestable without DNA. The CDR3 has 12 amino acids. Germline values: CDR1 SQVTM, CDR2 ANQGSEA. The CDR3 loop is CSGVGGDGGYTF.

This CDR3 is CASSLVLAASYNEQFF. V and J are TRBV7-9 and TRBJ2-1. The germline V gene has CDR1 SEHNR and CDR2 FQNEAQ (reference sequence). This CDR3 spans 16 amino acids.

The CDR3 sequence: CASSFLLGPDTQYF. This chain joins TRBV7-8 and TRBJ2-3. This CDR3 spans 14 amino acids. Per the germline V gene, CDR1 is SGHVS and CDR2 is FQNEAQ.

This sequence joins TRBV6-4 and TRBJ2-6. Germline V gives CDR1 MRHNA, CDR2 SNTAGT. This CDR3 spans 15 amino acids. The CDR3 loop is CASSEEHSGANVLTF.

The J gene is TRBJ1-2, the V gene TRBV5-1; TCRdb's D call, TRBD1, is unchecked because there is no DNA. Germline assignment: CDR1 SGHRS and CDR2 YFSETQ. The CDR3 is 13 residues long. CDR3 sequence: CASSLGQTYGYTF.

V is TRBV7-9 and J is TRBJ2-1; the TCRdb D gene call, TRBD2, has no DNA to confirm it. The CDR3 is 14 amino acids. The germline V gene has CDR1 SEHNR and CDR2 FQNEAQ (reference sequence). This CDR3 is CASSSRDSHNEQFF.

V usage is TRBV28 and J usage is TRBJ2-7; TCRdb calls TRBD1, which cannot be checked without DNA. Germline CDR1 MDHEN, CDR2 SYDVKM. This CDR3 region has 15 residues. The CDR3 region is CASSLRTAVSYEQYF. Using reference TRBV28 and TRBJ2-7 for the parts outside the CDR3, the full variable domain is DVKVTQSSRYLVKRTGEKVFLECVQDMDHENMFWYRQDPGLGLRLIYFSYDVKMKEKGDIPEGYSVSREKKERFSLILESASTNQTSMYLCASSLRTAVSYEQYFGPGTRLTVT.

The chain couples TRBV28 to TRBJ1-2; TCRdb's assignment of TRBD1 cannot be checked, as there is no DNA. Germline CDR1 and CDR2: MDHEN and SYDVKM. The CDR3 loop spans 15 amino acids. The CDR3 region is CASSYRGPANYGYTF.

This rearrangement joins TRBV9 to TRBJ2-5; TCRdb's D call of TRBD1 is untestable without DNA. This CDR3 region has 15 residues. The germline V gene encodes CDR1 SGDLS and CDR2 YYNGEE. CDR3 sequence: CASSVEGWVKETQYF.

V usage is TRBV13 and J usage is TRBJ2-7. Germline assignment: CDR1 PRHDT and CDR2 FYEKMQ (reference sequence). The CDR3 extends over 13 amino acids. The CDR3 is CASSRGSSYEQYF.

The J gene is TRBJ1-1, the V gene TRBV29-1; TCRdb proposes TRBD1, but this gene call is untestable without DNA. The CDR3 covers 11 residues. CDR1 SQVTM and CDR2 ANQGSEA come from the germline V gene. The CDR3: CSVVGHAEAFF.

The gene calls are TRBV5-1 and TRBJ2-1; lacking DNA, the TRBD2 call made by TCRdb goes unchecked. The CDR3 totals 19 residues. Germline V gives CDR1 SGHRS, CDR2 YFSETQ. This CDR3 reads CASSLIQLVPPSGVSEQFF.

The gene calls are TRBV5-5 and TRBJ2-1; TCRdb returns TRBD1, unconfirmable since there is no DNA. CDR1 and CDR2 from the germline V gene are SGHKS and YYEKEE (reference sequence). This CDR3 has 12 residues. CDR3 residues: CASSPDAPEQFF.

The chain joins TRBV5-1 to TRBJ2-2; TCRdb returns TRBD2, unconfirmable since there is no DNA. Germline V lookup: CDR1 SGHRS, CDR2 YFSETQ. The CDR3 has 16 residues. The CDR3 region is CASSLGLAGYTGELFF.

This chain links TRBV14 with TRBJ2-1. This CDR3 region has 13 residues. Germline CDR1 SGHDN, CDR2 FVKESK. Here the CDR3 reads CASSQDVSNEQFF. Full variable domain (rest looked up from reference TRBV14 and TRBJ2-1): EAGVTQFPSHSVIEKGQTVTLRCDPISGHDNLYWYRRVMGKEIKFLLHFVKESKQDESGMPNNRFLAERTGGTYSTLKVQPAELEDSGVYFCASSQDVSNEQFFGPGTRLTVL.

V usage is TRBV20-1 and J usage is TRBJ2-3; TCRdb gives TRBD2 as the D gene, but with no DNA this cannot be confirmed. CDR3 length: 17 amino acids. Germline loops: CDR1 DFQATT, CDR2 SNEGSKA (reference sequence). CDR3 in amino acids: CSAKGLAVGDFILTQYF.

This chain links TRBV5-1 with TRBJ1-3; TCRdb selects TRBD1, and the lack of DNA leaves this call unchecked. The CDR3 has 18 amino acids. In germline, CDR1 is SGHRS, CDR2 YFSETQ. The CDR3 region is CASSPRRGQGKAGNTRYF.